Shown below are 5 T cell receptor beta chains from a single sample sequenced in a study of blood T cell repertoires in COVID-19. Here immunoSEQ multiplex PCR was the method, and the copy in TCRdb shows in-frame clones only, minus some. This sample has 70,000 to 90,000 clones, with roughly 80% found just once. Sequenced: peripheral blood. These receptors were collected from a human donor in a cohort sampled during active COVID-19.

The chain has TRBV3-1 (or the pseudogene TRBV3-2) and TRBJ2-5, with 12 bases fitting TRBD2. The CDR3 has 16 amino acids. Losses at the gene ends were 0 bases for V and 5 bases for J; bases not matched to a gene: 4. Per germline, CDR1 LGHDT and CDR2 YNNKEL (reference sequence). In DNA, the CDR3 is TGTGCCAGCAGCCAAGAGGGACTAGCGGGCCGCGAGACCCAGTACTTC. Translating gives CASSQEGLAGRETQYF.

V usage is TRBV2 and J usage is TRBJ1-6; no clear D gene. V was trimmed by 3 bases and J by 0 bases, leaving 12 bases between them. This CDR3 has 17 amino acids. The germline V gene encodes CDR1 SNHLY and CDR2 FYNNEI. The CDR3 spells CASSDDISYSYNSPLHF. The CDR3 coding sequence is TGTGCCAGCAGTGATGACATATCGTACTCCTATAATTCACCCCTCCACTTT.

This clone was observed once. The V and J genes are TRBV12-3 or TRBV12-4 and TRBJ1-1; TRBD1 matches at 7 bases. There are 13 residues in the CDR3. Trimming removed 6 bases from V and 11 bases from J; junction bases left unmatched: 12. The CDR3 DNA reads as TGTGCCAGCAGCTCGACAGGGAAGATTGAGGCTTTCTTT. Translated: CASSSTGKIEAFF.

As to this clone: The same CDR3 is also encoded by other DNA sequences in this sample. V usage is TRBV5-8 and J usage is TRBJ1-4; 7 bases are a match to TRBD1. Germline V gene data show CDR1 as SGHTS and CDR2 as YDEGEE. There are 15 residues in the CDR3. Trimming at V came to 0 bases and at J to 5 bases, leaving 4 bases not matched to a gene. The CDR3 bases are TGTGCCAGCAGCTTGGTGGGGACAGAGAATGAAAAACTGTTTTTT. Translating it yields CASSLVGTENEKLFF.

This chain links TRBV9 with TRBJ2-3; 7 nucleotides align to TRBD2. CDR3 length equals 16 residues. CDR1 and CDR2 from the germline V gene are SGDLS and YYNGEE. After removal of 0 bases from V and 1 base from J, the junction contained 5 bases not matched to a gene. CDR3 in amino acids: CASSVGPSGGTDTQYF. Here the CDR3 DNA reads TGTGCCAGCAGCGTAGGTCCCAGCGGGGGCACAGATACGCAGTATTTT.